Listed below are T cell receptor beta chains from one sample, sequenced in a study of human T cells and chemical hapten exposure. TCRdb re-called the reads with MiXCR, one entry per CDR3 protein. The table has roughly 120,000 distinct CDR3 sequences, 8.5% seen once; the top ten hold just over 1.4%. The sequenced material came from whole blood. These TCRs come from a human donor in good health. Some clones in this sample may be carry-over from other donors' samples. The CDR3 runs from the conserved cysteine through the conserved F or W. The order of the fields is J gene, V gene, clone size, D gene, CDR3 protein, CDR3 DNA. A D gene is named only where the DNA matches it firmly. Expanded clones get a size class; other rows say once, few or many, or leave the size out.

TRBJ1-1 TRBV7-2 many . CASSLRGKGNTEAFF TGTGCCAGCAGCCTACGTGGGAAGGGTAACACTGAAGCTTTCTTT
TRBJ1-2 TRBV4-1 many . CASSQERGSYGYTF TGCGCCAGCAGCCAAGAACGGGGCTCCTATGGCTACACCTTC
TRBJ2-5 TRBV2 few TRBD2 CASSEAFAGEGETQYF TGTGCCAGCAGTGAAGCGTTCGCGGGAGAGGGGGAGACCCAGTACTTC
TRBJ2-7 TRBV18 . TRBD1 CASSPFDRGYEQYF TGTGCCAGCTCACCCTTTGACAGGGGCTACGAGCAGTACTTC
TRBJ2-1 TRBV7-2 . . CASSWEDSYNEQFF TGTGCCAGCAGCTGGGAGGATTCCTACAATGAGCAGTTCTTC
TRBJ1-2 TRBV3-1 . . CASSQEDIYGYTF TGTGCCAGCAGCCAAGAGGACATCTATGGCTACACCTTC
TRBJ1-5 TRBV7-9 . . CASSLGHNQLQHF TGTGCCAGCAGCTTAGGACACAATCAGCTCCAGCATTTT
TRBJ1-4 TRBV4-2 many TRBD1 CASSQRQGAMGNEKLFF TGTGCCAGCAGCCAACGACAGGGGGCTATGGGAAATGAAAAACTGTTTTTT
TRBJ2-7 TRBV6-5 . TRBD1 CASRDWTGGDEQYF TGTGCCAGCAGGGACTGGACAGGGGGCGACGAGCAGTACTTC
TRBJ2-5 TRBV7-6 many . CASSLVTDPYQETQYF TGTGCCAGCAGCCTCGTGACAGACCCGTACCAAGAGACCCAGTACTTC
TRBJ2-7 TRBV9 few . CASSVDQGIEQYF TGTGCCAGCAGCGTAGATCAGGGAATCGAGCAGTACTTC
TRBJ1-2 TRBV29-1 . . CSVTVGGYTF TGCAGCGTTACAGTGGGTGGCTACACCTTC
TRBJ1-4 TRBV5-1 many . CASSLGHGEKLFF TGCGCCAGCAGCCTGGGACACGGGGAAAAACTGTTTTTT
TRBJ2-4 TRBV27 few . CASSLGGTKNIQYF TGTGCCAGCAGTTTAGGGGGTACCAAAAACATTCAGTACTTC
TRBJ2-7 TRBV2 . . CASSEDMDYEQYF TGTGCCAGCAGTGAGGACATGGACTACGAGCAGTACTTC
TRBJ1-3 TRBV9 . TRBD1 CASSKGQESFGNTIYF TGTGCCAGCAGCAAGGGACAGGAGAGCTTTGGAAACACCATATATTTT
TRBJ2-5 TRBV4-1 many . CASSQEGLSGETQYF TGCGCCAGCAGCCAAGAAGGACTATCCGGGGAGACCCAGTACTTC
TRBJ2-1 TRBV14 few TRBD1 CASSQADRHNEQFF TGTGCCAGCAGCCAAGCGGACAGGCACAATGAGCAGTTCTTC
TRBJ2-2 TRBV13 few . CASSALFTGELFF TGTGCCAGCAGCGCCCTCTTTACCGGGGAGCTGTTTTTT
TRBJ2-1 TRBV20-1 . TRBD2 CSARDVEREVHNEQFF TGCAGTGCTAGAGATGTCGAGCGGGAGGTACACAATGAGCAGTTCTTC
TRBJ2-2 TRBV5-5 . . CASSLWRVNTGELFF TGTGCCAGCAGCTTGTGGCGGGTGAACACCGGGGAGCTGTTTTTT
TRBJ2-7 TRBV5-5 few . CASSLIVRQTLSYEQYF TGTGCCAGCAGCTTGATCGTTCGACAGACGCTTTCCTACGAGCAGTACTTC
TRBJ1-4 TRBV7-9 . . CASRPPSSAEKLFF TGTGCCAGCAGGCCGCCATCGAGCGCTGAAAAACTGTTTTTT
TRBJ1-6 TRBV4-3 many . CASSQEGGLNNSPLHF TGCGCCAGCAGCCAAGAGGGGGGCCTGAATAATTCACCCCTCCACTTT
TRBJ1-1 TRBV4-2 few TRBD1 CASSSTGDRLMNTEAFF TGTGCCAGCAGTTCCACAGGGGATAGGCTGATGAACACTGAAGCTTTCTTT
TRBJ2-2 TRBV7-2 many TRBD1 CASSPGQGHGELFF TGTGCCAGCAGCCCGGGACAGGGCCACGGGGAGCTGTTTTTT
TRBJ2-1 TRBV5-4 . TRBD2 CASSTGTSGRMYNEQFF TGTGCCAGCAGCACCGGGACTAGCGGGAGGATGTACAATGAGCAGTTCTTC
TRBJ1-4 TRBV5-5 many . CASSYSEPPNEKLFF TGTGCCAGCAGCTACTCAGAACCGCCTAATGAAAAACTGTTTTTT
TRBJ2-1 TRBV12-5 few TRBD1 CASGSRDRYNEQFF TGTGCTAGTGGTTCCCGGGACAGATACAATGAGCAGTTCTTC
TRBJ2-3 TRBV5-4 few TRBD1 CASSARDSGTDTQYF TGTGCCAGCAGCGCCCGGGACAGTGGCACAGATACGCAGTATTTT
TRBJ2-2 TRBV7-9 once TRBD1 CASSLTGQGANTGELFF TGTGCCAGCAGCTTAACGGGACAGGGGGCGAACACCGGGGAGCTGTTTTTT
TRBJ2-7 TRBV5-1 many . CASSLGQGQTYEQYF TGCGCCAGCAGCTTGGGGCAGGGACAAACCTACGAGCAGTACTTC
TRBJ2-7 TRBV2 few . CASSEGPGDEQYF TGTGCCAGCAGTGAAGGACCGGGGGACGAGCAGTACTTC
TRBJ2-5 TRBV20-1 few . CSARAPGHSQVKRETQYF TGCAGTGCTAGAGCACCGGGACACTCACAGGTCAAACGAGAGACCCAGTACTTC
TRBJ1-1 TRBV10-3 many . CAISESQTQGTEAFF TGTGCCATCAGTGAGTCACAGACTCAGGGCACTGAAGCTTTCTTT
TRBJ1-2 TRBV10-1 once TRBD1 CASSAETGQVDGYTF TGCGCCAGCAGTGCGGAGACGGGACAGGTCGATGGCTACACCTTC
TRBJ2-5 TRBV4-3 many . CASSQEITDQETQYF TGCGCCAGCAGCCAAGAGATCACAGATCAAGAGACCCAGTACTTC
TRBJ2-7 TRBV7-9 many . CASSLGHSYEQYF TGTGCCAGCAGCTTAGGGCACTCCTACGAGCAGTACTTC
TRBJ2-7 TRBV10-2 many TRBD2 CASSGLAGNEQYF TGCGCCAGCAGTGGTCTAGCGGGAAACGAGCAGTACTTC
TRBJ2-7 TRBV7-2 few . CASSLGDGTNLYEQYF TGTGCCAGCAGCTTAGGGGACGGGACAAACCTCTACGAGCAGTACTTC
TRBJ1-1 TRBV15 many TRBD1 CATSGTGGAWVAFF TGTGCCACCAGCGGGACAGGGGGCGCTTGGGTTGCTTTCTTT
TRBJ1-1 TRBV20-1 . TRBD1 CSATDRGHTEAFF TGCAGTGCTACGGACAGGGGGCATACTGAAGCTTTCTTT
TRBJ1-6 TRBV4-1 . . CASSQEPGNKNSPLHF TGCGCCAGCAGCCAAGAGCCCGGAAACAAGAATTCACCCCTCCACTTT
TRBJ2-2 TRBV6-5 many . CASSPYRGELFF TGTGCCAGCAGTCCCTACCGCGGGGAGCTGTTTTTT
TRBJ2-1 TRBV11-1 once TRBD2 CASSSGLAGRDEQFF TGTGCCAGCAGCTCAGGACTAGCGGGACGTGATGAGCAGTTCTTC
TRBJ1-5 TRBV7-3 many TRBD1 CASSQTGGENQPQHF TGTGCCAGCAGCCAGACAGGGGGGGAGAATCAGCCCCAGCATTTT
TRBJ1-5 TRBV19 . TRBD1 CASSMYRTGFTQPQHF TGTGCCAGTAGTATGTACCGGACAGGGTTTACTCAGCCCCAGCATTTT
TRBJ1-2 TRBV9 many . CASSFSEGDYGYTF TGTGCCAGCAGCTTTAGTGAGGGTGACTATGGCTACACCTTC